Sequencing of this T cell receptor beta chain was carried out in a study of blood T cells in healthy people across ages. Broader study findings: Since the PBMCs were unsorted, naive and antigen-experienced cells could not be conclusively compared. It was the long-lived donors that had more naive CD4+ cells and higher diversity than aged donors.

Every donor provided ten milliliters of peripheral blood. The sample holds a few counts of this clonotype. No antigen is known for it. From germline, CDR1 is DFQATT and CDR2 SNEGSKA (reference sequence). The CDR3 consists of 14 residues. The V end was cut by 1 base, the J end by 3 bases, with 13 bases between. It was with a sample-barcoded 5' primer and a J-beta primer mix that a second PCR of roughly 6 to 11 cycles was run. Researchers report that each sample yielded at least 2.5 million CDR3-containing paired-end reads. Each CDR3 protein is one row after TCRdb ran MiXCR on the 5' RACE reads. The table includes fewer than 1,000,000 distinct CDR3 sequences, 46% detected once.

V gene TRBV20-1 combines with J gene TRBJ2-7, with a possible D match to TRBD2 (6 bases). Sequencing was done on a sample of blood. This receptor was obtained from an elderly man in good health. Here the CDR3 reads CSARGWPGSYEQYF. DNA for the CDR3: TGCAGTGCTAGAGGGTGGCCCGGGAGCTACGAGCAGTACTTC.